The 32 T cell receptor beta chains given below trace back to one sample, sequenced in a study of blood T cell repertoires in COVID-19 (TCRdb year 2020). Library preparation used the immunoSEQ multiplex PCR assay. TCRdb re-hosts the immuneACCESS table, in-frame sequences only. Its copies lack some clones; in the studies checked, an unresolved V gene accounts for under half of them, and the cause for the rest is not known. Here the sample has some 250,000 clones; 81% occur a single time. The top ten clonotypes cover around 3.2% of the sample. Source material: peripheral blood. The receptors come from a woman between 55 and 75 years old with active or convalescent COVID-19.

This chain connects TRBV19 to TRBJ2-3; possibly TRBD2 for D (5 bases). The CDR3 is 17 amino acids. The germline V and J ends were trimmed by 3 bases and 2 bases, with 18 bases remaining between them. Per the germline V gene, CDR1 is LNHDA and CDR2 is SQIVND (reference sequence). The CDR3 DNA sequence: TGTGCCAGTAGTATGATCGCCGGAGGAAGCGACACAGATACGCAGTATTTT. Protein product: CASSMIAGGSDTDTQYF.

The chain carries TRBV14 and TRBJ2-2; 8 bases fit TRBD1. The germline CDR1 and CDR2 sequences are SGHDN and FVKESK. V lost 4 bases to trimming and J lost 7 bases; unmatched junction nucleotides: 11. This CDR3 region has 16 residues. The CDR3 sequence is CASSPEGRGRVGELFF. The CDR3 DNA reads TGTGCCAGCAGCCCCGAAGGCAGGGGGCGAGTCGGGGAGCTGTTTTTT.

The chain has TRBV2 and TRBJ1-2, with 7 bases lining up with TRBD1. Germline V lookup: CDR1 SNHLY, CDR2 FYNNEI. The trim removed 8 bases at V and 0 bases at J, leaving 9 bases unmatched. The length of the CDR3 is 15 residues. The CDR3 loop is CASALPTGANYGYTF. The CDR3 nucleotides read TGTGCCAGCGCCCTTCCTACAGGGGCTAACTATGGCTACACCTTC.

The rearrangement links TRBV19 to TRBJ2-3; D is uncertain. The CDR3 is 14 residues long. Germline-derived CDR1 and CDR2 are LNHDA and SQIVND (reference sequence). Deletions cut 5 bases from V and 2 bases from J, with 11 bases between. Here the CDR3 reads CASSARSSTDTQYF. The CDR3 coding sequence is TGTGCCAGTAGTGCTCGGAGTTCCACAGATACGCAGTATTTT.

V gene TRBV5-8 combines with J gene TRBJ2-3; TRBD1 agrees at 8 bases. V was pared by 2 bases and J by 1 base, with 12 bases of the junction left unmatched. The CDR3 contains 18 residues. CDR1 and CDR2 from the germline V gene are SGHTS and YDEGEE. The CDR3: CASSFPRSWGQGTDTQYF. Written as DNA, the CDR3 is TGTGCCAGCAGCTTCCCCCGCAGCTGGGGACAGGGCACAGATACGCAGTATTTT.

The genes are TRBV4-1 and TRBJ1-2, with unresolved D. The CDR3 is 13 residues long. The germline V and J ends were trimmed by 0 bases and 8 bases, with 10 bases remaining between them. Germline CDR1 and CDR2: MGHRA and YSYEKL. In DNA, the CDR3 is TGCGCCAGCAGCCAAGATGTCGGGGAGGGCTACACCTTC. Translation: CASSQDVGEGYTF.

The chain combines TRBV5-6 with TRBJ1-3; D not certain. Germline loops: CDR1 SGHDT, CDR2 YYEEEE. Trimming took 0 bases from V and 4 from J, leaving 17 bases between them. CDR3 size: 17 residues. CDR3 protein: CASSLAWAGRYGNTIYF. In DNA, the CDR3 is TGTGCCAGCAGCTTGGCATGGGCAGGAAGGTACGGAAACACCATATATTTT.

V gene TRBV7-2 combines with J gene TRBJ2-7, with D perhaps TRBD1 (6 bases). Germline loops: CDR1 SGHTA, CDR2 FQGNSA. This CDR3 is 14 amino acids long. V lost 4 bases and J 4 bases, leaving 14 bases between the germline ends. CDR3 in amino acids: CASSSPGARYEQYF. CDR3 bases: TGTGCCAGCAGCTCCCCAGGGGCTAGGTACGAGCAGTACTTC.

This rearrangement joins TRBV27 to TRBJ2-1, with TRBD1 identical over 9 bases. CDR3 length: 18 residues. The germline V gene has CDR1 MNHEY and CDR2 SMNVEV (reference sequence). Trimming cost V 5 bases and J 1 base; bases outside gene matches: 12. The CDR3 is CASSPLLRTGESYNEQFF. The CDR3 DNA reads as TGTGCCAGCAGTCCTCTACTTAGGACAGGGGAGTCCTACAATGAGCAGTTCTTC.

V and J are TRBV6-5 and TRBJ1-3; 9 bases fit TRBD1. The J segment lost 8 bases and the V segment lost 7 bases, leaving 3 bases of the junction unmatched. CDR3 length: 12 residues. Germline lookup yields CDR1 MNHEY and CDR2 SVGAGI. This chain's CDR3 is CASTGTGHTIYF. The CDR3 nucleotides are TGTGCCAGCACCGGGACAGGGCACACCATATATTTT.

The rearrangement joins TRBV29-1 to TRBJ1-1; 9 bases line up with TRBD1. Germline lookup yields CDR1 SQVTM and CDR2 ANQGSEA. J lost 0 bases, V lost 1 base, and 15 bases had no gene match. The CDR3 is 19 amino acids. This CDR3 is CSVEGAQTGGNSMNTEAFF. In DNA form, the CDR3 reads TGCAGCGTTGAAGGGGCTCAGACAGGGGGGAATTCCATGAACACTGAAGCTTTCTTT.

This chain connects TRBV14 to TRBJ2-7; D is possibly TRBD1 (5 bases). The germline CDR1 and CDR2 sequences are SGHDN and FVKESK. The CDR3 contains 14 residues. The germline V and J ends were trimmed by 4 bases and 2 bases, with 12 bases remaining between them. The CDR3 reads CASSRFTGTYEQYF. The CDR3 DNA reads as TGTGCCAGCAGCCGCTTTACAGGTACCTACGAGCAGTACTTC.

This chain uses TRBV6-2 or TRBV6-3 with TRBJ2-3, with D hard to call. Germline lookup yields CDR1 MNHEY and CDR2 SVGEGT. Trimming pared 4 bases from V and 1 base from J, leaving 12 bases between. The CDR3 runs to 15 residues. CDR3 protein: CASSSPVEGTDTQYF. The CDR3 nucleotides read TGTGCCAGCAGTTCCCCTGTAGAGGGCACAGATACGCAGTATTTT.

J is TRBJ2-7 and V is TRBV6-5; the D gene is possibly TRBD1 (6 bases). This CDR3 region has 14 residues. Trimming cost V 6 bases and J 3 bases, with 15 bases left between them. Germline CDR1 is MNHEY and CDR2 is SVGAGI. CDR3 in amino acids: CASRVPGQSYEQYF. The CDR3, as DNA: TGTGCCAGCAGGGTACCGGGACAAAGCTACGAGCAGTACTTC.

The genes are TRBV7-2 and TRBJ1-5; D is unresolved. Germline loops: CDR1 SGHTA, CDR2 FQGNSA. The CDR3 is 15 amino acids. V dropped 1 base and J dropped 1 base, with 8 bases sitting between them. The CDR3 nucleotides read TGTGCCAGCAGCTTAGGCCAGTTAAGCAATCAGCCCCAGCATTTT. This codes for CASSLGQLSNQPQHF.

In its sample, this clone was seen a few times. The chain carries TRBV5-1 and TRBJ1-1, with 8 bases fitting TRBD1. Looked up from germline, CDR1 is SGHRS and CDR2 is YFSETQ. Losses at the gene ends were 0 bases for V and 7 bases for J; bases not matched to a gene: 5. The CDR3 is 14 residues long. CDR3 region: CASSLAGGLNEAFF. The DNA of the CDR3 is TGCGCCAGCAGCTTGGCAGGGGGCCTGAATGAAGCTTTCTTT. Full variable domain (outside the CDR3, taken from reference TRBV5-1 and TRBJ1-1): KAGVTQTPRYLIKTRGQQVTLSCSPISGHRSVSWYQQTPGQGLQFLFEYFSETQRNKGNFPGRFSGRQFSNSRSEMNVSTLELGDSALYLCASSLAGGLNEAFFGQGTRLTVV.

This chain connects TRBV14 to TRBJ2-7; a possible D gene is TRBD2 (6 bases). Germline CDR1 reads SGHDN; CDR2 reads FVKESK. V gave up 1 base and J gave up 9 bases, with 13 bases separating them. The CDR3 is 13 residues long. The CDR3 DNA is TGTGCCAGCAGCCAAGTTGGAGGGGCCGGGCAGTACTTC. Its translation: CASSQVGGAGQYF. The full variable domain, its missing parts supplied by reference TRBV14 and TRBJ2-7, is EAGVTQFPSHSVIEKGQTVTLRCDPISGHDNLYWYRRVMGKEIKFLLHFVKESKQDESGMPNNRFLAERTGGTYSTLKVQPAELEDSGVYFCASSQVGGAGQYFGPGTRLTVT.

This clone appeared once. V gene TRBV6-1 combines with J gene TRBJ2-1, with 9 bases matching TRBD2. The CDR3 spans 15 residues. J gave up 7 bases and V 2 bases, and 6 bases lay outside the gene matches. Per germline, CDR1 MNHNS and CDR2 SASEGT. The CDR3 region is CASSEWAGGPNEQFF. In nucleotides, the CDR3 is TGTGCCAGCAGTGAATGGGCGGGGGGGCCAAATGAGCAGTTCTTC.

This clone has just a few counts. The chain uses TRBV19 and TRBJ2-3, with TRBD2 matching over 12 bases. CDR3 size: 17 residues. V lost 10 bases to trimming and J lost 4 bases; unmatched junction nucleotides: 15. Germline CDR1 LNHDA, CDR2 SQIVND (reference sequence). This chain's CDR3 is CATRTRGLAGRSDTQYF. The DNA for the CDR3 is TGTGCCACCAGAACCAGAGGACTAGCGGGGCGGTCAGATACGCAGTATTTT.

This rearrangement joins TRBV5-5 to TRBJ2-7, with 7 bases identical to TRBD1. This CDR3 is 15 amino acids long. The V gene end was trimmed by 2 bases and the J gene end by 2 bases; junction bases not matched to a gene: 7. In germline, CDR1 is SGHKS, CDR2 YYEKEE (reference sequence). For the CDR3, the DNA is TGTGCCAGCAGCTTTACCGGGACAGCAACCTACGAGCAGTACTTC. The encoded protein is CASSFTGTATYEQYF.

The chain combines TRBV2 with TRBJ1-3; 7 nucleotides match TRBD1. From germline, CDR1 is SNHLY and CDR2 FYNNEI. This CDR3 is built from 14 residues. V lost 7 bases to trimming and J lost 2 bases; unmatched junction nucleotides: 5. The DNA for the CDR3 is TGTGCCAGCAATCGAGGGGGCCCTGGAAACACCATATATTTT. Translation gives CASNRGGPGNTIYF.

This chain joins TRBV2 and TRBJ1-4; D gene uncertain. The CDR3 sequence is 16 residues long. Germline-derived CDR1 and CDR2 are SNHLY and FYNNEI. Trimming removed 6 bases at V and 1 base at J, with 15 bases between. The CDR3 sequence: CASSERLGETNEKLFF. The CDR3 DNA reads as TGTGCCAGCAGCGAGCGGCTTGGGGAAACTAATGAAAAACTGTTTTTT.

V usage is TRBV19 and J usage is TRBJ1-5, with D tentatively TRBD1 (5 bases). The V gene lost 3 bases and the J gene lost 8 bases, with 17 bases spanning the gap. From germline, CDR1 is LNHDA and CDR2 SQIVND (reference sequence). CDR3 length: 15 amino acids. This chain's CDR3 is CASSMAHGGIKPQHF. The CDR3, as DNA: TGTGCCAGTAGTATGGCTCACGGGGGAATCAAGCCCCAGCATTTT.

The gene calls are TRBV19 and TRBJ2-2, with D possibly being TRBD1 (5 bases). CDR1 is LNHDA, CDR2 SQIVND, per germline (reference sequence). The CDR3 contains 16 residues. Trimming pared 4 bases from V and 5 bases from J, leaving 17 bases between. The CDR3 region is CASSKVPAGLTGELFF. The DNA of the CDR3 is TGTGCCAGTAGTAAGGTCCCGGCAGGGCTTACCGGGGAGCTGTTTTTT.

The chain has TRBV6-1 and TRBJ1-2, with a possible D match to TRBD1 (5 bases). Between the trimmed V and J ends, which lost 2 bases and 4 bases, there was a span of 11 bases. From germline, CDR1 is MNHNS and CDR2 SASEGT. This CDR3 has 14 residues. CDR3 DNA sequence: TGTGCCAGCAGTGAACTCGACAGAGCCTATGGCTACACCTTC. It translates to CASSELDRAYGYTF.

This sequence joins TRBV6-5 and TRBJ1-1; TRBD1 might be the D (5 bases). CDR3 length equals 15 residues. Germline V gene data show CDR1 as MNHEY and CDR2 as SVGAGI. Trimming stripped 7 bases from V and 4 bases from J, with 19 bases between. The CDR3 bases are TGTGCCAGCACCACCCCGGGAGGGGCGGTCACTGAAGCTTTCTTT. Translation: CASTTPGGAVTEAFF.

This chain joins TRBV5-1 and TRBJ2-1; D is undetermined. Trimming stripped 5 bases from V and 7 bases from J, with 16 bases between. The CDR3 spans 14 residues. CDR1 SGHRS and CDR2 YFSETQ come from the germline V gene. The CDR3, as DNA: TGCGCCAGCAGTCCCCAATTGAGTCAAAATGAGCAGTTCTTC. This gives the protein CASSPQLSQNEQFF. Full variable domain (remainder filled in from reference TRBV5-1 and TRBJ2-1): KAGVTQTPRYLIKTRGQQVTLSCSPISGHRSVSWYQQTPGQGLQFLFEYFSETQRNKGNFPGRFSGRQFSNSRSEMNVSTLELGDSALYLCASSPQLSQNEQFFGPGTRLTVL.

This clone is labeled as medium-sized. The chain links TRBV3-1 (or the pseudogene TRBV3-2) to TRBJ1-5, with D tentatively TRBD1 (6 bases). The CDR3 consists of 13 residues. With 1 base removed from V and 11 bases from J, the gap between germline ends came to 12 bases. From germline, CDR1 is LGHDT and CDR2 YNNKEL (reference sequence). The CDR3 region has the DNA TGTGCCAGCAGCCAAGGAAGGGGGGGGACCCAGCATTTT. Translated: CASSQGRGGTQHF.

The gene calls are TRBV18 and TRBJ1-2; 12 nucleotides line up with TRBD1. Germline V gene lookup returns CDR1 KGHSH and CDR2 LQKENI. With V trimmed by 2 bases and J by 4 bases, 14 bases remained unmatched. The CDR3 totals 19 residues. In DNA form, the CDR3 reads TGTGCCAGCTCACCAAACACCGGGGACAGGGGGCTTGGTGGCTATGGCTACACCTTC. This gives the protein CASSPNTGDRGLGGYGYTF.

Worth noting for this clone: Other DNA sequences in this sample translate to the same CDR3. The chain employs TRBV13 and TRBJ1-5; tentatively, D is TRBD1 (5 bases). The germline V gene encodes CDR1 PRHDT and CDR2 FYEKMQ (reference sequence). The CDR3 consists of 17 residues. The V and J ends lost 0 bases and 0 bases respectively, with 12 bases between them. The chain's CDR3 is CASSLGTGGNSNQPQHF. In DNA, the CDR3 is TGTGCCAGCAGCTTAGGAACAGGAGGGAATAGCAATCAGCCCCAGCATTTT. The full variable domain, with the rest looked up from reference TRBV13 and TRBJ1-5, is AAGVIQSPRHLIKEKRETATLKCYPIPRHDTVYWYQQGPGQDPQFLISFYEKMQSDKGSIPDRFSAQQFSDYHSELNMSSLELGDSALYFCASSLGTGGNSNQPQHFGDGTRLSIL.

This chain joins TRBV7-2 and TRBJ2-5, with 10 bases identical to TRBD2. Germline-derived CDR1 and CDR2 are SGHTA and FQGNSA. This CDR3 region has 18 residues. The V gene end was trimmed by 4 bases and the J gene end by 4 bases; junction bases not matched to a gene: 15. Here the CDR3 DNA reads TGTGCCAGCAGCTCTAAGGGGGCTAGCGGGGGAGCCGCAGAGACCCAGTACTTC. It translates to CASSSKGASGGAAETQYF.

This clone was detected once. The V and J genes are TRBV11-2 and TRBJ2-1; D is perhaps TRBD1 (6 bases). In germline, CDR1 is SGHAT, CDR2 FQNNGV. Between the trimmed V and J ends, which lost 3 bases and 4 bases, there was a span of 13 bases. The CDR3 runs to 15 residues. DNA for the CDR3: TGTGCCAGCAGCTTGTACGGACAGAAGTACAATGAGCAGTTCTTC. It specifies CASSLYGQKYNEQFF.